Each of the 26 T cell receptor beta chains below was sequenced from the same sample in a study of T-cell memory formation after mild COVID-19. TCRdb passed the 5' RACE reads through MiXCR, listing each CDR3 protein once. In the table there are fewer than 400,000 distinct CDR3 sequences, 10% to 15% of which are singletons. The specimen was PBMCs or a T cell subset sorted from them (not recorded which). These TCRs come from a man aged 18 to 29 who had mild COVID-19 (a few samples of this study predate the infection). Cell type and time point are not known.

The CDR3: CSAVQSGGHDYEQYF. CDR3 nucleotides: TGCAGTGCTGTCCAGTCGGGGGGGCACGATTACGAGCAGTACTTC. This chain uses TRBV20-1 with TRBJ2-7; TRBD2 agrees at 8 bases. CDR1 DFQATT and CDR2 SNEGSKA come from the germline V gene (reference sequence). This CDR3 comprises 15 residues. V shed 5 bases, J shed 4 bases, and the junction held 13 bases outside the gene matches.

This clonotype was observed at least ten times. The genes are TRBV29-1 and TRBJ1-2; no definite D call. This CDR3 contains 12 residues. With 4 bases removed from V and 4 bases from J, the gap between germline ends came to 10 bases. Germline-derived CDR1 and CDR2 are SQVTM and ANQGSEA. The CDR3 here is CSVGSDLYGYTF. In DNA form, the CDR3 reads TGCAGCGTTGGTTCCGATCTCTATGGCTACACCTTC.

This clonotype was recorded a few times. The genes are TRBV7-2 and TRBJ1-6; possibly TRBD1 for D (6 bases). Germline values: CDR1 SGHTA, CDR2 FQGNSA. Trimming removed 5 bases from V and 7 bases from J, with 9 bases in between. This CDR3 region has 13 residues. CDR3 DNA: TGTGCCAGCAGCCCAAGGGGGAATTCACCCCTCCACTTT. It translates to CASSPRGNSPLHF. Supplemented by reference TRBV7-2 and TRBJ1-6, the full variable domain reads GAGVSQSPSNKVTEKGKDVELRCDPISGHTALYWYRQSLGQGLEFLIYFQGNSAPDKSGLPSDRFSAERTGGSVSTLTIQRTQQEDSAVYLCASSPRGNSPLHFGNGTRLTVT.

CDR3 loop: CASSPEGQGDWTAGELFF. As DNA, the CDR3 is TGTGCCAGCAGCCCTGAGGGACAGGGGGACTGGACGGCCGGGGAGCTGTTTTTT. The chain has TRBV6-7 and TRBJ2-2, with 11 positions matching TRBD1. TRBV6-7 is an ORF, and what it does is uncertain. V shed 6 bases, J shed 6 bases, and the junction held 15 bases outside the gene matches. The CDR3 is made up of 18 amino acids.

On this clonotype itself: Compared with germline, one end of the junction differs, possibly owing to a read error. In DNA, the CDR3 is TGCGCCAGCAGTCGGGAGGGTAGCGGGGCCGCCTACAATGAGCAGTTCTTC. The encoded protein is CASSREGSGAAYNEQFF. The rearrangement uses TRBV7-3 and TRBJ2-1; TRBD2 matches at 8 bases. This CDR3 spans 17 amino acids. Per germline, CDR1 SGHTA and CDR2 FQGTGA.

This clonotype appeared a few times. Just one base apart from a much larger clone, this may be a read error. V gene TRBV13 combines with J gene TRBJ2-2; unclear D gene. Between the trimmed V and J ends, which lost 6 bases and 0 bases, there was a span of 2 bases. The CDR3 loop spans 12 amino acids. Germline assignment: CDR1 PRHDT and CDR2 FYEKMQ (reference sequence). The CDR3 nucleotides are TGTGCCAGCAGACCGAACACCGGGGAGCTGTTTTTT. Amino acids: CASRPNTGELFF.

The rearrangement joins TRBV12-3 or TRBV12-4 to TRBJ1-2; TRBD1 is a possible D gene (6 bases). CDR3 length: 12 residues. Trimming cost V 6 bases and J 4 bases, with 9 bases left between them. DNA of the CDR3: TGTGCCAGCAGGGAACAGGGCTATGGCTACACCTTC. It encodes CASREQGYGYTF.

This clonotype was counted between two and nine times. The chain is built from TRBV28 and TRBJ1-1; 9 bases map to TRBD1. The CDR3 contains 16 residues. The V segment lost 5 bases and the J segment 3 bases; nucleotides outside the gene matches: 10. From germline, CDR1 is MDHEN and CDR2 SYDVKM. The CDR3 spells CASSQNRGRRDTEAFF. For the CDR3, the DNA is TGTGCCAGCAGTCAAAACAGGGGGCGCAGGGACACTGAAGCTTTCTTT.

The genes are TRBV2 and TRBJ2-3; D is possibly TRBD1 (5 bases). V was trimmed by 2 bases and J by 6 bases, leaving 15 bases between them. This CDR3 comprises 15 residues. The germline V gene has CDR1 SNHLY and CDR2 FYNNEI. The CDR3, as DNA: TGTGCCAGCAGTGAACAATCCAGGAAGGGGGATACGCAGTATTTT. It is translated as CASSEQSRKGDTQYF.

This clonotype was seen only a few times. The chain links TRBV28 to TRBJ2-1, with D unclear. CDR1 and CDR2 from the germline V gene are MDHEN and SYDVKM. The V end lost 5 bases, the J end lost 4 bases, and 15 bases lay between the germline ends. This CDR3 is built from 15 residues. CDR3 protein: CASSRWFAVYNEQFF. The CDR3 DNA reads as TGTGCCAGCAGTCGGTGGTTTGCGGTTTACAATGAGCAGTTCTTC.

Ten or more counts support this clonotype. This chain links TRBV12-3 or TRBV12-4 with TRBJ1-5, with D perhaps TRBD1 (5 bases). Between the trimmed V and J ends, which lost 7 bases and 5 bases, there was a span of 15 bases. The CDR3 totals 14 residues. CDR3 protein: CASTIGQFDQPQHF. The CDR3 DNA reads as TGTGCCAGCACCATTGGACAATTCGATCAGCCCCAGCATTTT.

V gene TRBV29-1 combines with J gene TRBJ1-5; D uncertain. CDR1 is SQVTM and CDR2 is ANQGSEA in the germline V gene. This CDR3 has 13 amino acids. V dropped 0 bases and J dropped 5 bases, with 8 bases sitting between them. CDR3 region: CSVEEGSDQPQHF. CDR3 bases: TGCAGCGTTGAAGAGGGGTCGGATCAGCCCCAGCATTTT.

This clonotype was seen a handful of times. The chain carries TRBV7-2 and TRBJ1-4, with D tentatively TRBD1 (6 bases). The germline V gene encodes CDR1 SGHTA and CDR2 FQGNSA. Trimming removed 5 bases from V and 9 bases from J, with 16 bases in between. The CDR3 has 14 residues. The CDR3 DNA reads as TGTGCCAGCAGCGTCGGGACATCCGATAAAAAACTGTTTTTT. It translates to CASSVGTSDKKLFF.

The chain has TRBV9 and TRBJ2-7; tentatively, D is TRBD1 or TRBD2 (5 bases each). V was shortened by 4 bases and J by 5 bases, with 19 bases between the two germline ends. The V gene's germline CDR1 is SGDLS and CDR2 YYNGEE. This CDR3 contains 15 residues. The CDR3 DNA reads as TGTGCCAGCAGCACCAATCCCGGGACGAAAGACGAGCAGTACTTC. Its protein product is CASSTNPGTKDEQYF.

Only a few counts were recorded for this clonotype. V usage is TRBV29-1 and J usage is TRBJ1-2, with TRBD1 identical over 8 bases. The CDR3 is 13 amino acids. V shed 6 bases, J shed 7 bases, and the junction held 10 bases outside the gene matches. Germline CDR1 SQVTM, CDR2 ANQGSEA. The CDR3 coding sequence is TGCAGCGTGGGGCGCAGGGGGCTTGGTGGCTACACCTTC. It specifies CSVGRRGLGGYTF.

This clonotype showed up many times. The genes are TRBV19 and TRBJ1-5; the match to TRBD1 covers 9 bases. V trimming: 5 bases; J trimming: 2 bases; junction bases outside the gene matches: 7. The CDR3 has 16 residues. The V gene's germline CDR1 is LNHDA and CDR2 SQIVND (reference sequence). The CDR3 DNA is TGTGCCAGTAGTGCCACAGGGGGCGGAGGCAATCAGCCCCAGCATTTT. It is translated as CASSATGGGGNQPQHF.

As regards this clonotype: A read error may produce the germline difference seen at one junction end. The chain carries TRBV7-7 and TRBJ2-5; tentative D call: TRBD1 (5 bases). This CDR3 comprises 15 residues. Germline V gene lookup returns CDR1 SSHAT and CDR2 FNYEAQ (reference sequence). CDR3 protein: CASSLNQGEWETQYF. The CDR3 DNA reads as TGTGCTAGCAGCTTAAATCAGGGCGAGTGGGAGACCCAGTACTTC.

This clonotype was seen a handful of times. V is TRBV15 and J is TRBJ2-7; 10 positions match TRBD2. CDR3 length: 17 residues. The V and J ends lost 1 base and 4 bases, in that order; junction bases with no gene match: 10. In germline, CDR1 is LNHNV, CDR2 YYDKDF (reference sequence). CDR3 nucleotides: TGTGCCACCAGCAGAGTAGGGACTAGCGAGACATTTTACGAGCAGTACGTC. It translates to CATSRVGTSETFYEQYV.

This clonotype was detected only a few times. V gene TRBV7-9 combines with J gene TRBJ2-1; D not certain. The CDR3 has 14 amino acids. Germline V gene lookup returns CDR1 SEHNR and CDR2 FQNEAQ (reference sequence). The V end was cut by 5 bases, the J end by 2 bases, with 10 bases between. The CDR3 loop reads CASSTPLTYNEQFF. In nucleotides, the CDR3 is TGTGCCAGCAGCACACCGTTAACCTACAATGAGCAGTTCTTC.

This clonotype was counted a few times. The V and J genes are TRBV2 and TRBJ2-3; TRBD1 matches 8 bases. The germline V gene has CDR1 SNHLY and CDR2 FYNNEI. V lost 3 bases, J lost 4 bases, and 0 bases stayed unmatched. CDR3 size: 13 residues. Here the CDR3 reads CASSDRGPDTQYF. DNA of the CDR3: TGTGCCAGCAGTGACAGGGGGCCAGATACGCAGTATTTT. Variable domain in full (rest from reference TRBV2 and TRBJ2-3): EPEVTQTPSHQVTQMGQEVILRCVPISNHLYFYWYRQILGQKVEFLVSFYNNEISEKSEIFDDQFSVERPDGSNFTLKIRSTKLEDSAMYFCASSDRGPDTQYFGPGTRLTVL.

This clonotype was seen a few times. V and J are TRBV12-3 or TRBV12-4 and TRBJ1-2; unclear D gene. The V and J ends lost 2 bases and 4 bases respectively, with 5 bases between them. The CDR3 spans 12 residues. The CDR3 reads CASSLRTYGYTF. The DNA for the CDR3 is TGTGCCAGCAGTTTAAGAACCTATGGCTACACCTTC.

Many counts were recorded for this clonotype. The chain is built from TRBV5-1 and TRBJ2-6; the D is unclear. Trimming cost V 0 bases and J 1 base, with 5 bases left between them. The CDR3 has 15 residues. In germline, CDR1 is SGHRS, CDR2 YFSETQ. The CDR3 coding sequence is TGCGCCAGCAGCTTGGGGGGATCTGGGGCCAACGTCCTGACTTTC. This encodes CASSLGGSGANVLTF.

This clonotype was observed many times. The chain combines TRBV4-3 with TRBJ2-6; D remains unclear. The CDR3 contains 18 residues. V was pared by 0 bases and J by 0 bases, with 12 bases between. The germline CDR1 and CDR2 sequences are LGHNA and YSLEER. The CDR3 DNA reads TGCGCCAGCAGCCAAGATTGGTTGCTGGGCTCTGGGGCCAACGTCCTGACTTTC. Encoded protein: CASSQDWLLGSGANVLTF.

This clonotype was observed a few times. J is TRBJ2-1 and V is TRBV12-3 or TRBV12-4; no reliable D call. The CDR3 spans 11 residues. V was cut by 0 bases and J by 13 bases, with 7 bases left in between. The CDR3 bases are TGTGCCAGCAGTTTAGCGACGTTCCAGTTCTTC. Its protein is CASSLATFQFF.

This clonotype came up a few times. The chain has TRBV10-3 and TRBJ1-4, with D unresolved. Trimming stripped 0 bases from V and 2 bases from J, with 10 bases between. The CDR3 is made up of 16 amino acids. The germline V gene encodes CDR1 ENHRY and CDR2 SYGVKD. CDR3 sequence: CAISESRAATNEKLFF. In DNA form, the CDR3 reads TGTGCCATCAGTGAGTCGAGGGCAGCGACTAATGAAAAACTGTTTTTT.

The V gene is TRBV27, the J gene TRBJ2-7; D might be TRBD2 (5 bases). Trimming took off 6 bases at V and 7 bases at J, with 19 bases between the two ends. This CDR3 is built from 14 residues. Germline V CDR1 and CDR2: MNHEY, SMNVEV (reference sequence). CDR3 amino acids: CASSLTLAAREQYV. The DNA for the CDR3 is TGTGCCAGCAGCTTAACCCTAGCTGCGAGGGAGCAGTACGTC.